The 8 T cell receptor beta chains below were found in one sample sequenced in a study of cytomegalovirus exposure and HLA in healthy donors. 60 Vbeta and 13 Jbeta primers were used in PCR. The method was immunoSEQ multiplex PCR; TCRdb's version includes in-frame clones alone and lacks a portion of them. The table records about 200,000 clones, around 88% of them present only once. Input material: PBMCs. Source of these receptors: a woman aged 25-40 years in good health and CMV-seronegative.

This chain connects TRBV30 to TRBJ2-2; D possibly corresponds to TRBD2 (5 bases). The CDR3 is 15 amino acids. Trimming stripped 1 base from V and 2 bases from J, with 11 bases between. Germline-derived CDR1 and CDR2 are GTSNPN and SVGIG (reference sequence). CDR3 DNA sequence: TGTGCCTGGAGTGGTGTTGGACTCAACACCGGGGAGCTGTTTTTT. Translation gives CAWSGVGLNTGELFF.

The V and J genes are TRBV2 and TRBJ2-2; D perhaps matches TRBD2 (6 bases). The CDR3 covers 13 residues. Trimming pared 4 bases from V and 6 bases from J, leaving 9 bases between. Germline lookup yields CDR1 SNHLY and CDR2 FYNNEI. The CDR3 loop reads CASSALAPGELFF. The CDR3 DNA sequence: TGTGCCAGCAGTGCACTAGCCCCCGGGGAGCTGTTTTTT.

This rearrangement joins TRBV19 to TRBJ2-7; no firm D call. V lost 2 bases, J lost 5 bases, and 16 bases lay in between. The CDR3 length is 15 residues. Germline V gene lookup returns CDR1 LNHDA and CDR2 SQIVND (reference sequence). The CDR3 sequence is CASSISPRGTNEQYF. As DNA, the CDR3 is TGTGCCAGTAGTATAAGTCCTCGAGGCACCAACGAGCAGTACTTC.

The V gene is TRBV5-1, the J gene TRBJ1-1; D is perhaps TRBD1 (5 bases). Germline CDR1 is SGHRS and CDR2 is YFSETQ. Trimming stripped 1 base from V and 0 bases from J, with 10 bases between. CDR3 length equals 15 residues. CDR3 sequence reads: CASSLPTGVNTEAFF. In nucleotides, the CDR3 is TGCGCCAGCAGCTTGCCAACGGGGGTGAACACTGAAGCTTTCTTT.

The gene calls are TRBV4-2 and TRBJ2-1; TRBD1 matches at 8 bases. This CDR3 contains 16 residues. Germline V gives CDR1 LGHNA, CDR2 YNFKEQ. The trim removed 4 bases at V and 5 bases at J, leaving 10 bases unmatched. CDR3: CASSREFTGGNNEQFF. CDR3 in DNA: TGTGCCAGCAGCCGAGAGTTCACAGGGGGTAACAATGAGCAGTTCTTC.

V gene TRBV6-1 combines with J gene TRBJ2-3; no reliable D call. Germline CDR1 and CDR2: MNHNS and SASEGT. The CDR3 covers 15 residues. The V end was cut by 3 bases, the J end by 0 bases, with 10 bases between. The CDR3 is CASSERRLSTDTQYF. The CDR3 nucleotides read TGTGCCAGCAGTGAGCGTCGGTTGAGCACAGATACGCAGTATTTT.

V and J are TRBV6-6 and TRBJ2-1, with 8 positions matching TRBD1. The junction had 7 bases not matched to a gene; V was cut back by 6 bases and J by 0 bases. The CDR3 is made up of 16 amino acids. CDR1 is MNHNY, CDR2 SVGAGI, per germline (reference sequence). The CDR3 nucleotides read TGTGCCAGCAGACCGACAGGGGACTTCTCCTACAATGAGCAGTTCTTC. Translating it yields CASRPTGDFSYNEQFF.

CDR3 sequence reads: CASSTTAGAGANEKLFF. The CDR3 DNA sequence: TGTGCCAGCAGTACCACCGCGGGGGCCGGGGCTAATGAAAAACTGTTTTTT. The chain carries TRBV28 and TRBJ1-4; perhaps TRBD1 as D (6 bases). CDR3 length equals 17 residues. Trimming pared 5 bases from V and 3 bases from J, leaving 19 bases between. Germline V gene lookup returns CDR1 MDHEN and CDR2 SYDVKM.